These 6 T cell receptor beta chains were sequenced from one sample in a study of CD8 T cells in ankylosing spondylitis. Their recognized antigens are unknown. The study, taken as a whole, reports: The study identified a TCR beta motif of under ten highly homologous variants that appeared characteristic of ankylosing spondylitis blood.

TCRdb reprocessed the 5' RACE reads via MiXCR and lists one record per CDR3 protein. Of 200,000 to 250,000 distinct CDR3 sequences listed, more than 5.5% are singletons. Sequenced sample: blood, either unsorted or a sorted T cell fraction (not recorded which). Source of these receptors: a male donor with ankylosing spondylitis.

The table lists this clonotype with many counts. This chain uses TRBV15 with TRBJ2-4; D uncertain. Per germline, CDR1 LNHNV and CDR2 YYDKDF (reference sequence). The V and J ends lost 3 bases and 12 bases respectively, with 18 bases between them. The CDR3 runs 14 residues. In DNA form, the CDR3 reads TGTGCCACCAGCAGCCGGACCTCCGCAGCCAGTCAGTACTTC. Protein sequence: CATSSRTSAASQYF.

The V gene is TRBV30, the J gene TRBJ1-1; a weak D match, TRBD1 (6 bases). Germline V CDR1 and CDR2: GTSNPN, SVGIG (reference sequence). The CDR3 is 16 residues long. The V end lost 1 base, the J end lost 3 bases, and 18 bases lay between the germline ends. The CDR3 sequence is CAWSGYRVARDTEAFF. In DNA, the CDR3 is TGTGCCTGGAGTGGCTACAGGGTCGCTCGGGACACTGAAGCTTTCTTT.

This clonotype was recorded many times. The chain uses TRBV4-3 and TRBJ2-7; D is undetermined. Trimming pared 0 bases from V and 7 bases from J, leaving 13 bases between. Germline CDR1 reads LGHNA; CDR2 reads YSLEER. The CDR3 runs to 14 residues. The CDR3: CASSQDSFGVEQYF. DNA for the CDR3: TGCGCCAGCAGCCAAGATTCTTTCGGAGTAGAGCAGTACTTC.

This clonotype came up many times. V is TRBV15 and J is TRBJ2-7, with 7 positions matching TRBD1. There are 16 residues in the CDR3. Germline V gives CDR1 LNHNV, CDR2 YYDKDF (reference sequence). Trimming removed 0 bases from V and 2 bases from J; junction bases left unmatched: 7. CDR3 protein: CATSRDLRDSPYEQYF. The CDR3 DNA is TGTGCCACCAGCAGAGATCTACGGGACAGTCCCTACGAGCAGTACTTC.

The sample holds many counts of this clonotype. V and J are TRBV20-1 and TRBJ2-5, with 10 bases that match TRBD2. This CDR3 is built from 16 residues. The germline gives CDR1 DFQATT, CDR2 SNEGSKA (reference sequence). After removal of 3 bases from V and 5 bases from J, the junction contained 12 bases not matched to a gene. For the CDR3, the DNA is TGCAGTGCTAGTACATGGACTAGCGGAGTCGAGGAGACCCAGTACTTC. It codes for CSASTWTSGVEETQYF.

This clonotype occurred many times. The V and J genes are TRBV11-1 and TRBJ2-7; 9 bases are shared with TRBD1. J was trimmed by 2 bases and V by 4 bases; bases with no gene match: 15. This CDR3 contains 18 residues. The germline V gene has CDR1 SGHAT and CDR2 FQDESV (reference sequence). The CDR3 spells CASSSPLEQGARAYEQYF. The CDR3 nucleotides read TGTGCCAGCAGCTCCCCACTAGAACAGGGGGCTAGGGCCTACGAGCAGTACTTC.